This TCR beta chain was recovered during a study of tumor and adjacent non-tumor tissue in lung cancer. In the study overall: The cohort had around eleven adenocarcinoma, a couple of squamous cell and 1 small cell patients. Points from the study as a whole: TCR diversity was significantly greater in tumor than normal lung tissue.

Three rounds of nested PCR, following a modified ARM-PCR protocol, produced the TCRbeta library. Using its own MiXCR run on the multiplex PCR reads, TCRdb lists one record per CDR3 protein. The sample shows about 200,000 distinct CDR3 sequences, about 76% of them seen only once. This clonotype was picked up many times. As yet, its antigen is unknown. Germline V lookup: CDR1 DFQATT, CDR2 SNEGSKA (reference sequence). CDR3 length equals 13 residues. V was clipped by 4 bases and J by 7 bases, with 13 bases between them. RNA was extracted from bulk tissue without any cell sorting. The chain recombines TRBV20-1 with TRBJ2-2; tentatively, D is TRBD1 or TRBD2 (5 bases each). The TCR sequence derives from a man in his fifties or sixties with non-small cell lung cancer. Sequencing used lung tumor tissue. The DNA for the CDR3 is TGCAGTGCTACCGGGGAACAGGTCGGGGAGCTGTTTTTT. Its translation is CSATGEQVGELFF.